This TCR beta chain was sequenced during a study of post-analysis software for immune sequencing data (dated by TCRdb to about 2015). Turning to the overall study: Relapsing-remitting, secondary progressive and progressive-relapsing multiple sclerosis were recorded as disease courses, and subtype annotation was lacking for some patients. A subset of samples was prepared in parallel using single-end sample barcoding, then pooled and co-amplified after Illumina adapter ligation. The patient repertoires were compared against 11 previously published healthy control repertoires obtained from donors aged about 6 to 28 years. The full study reports these points: Patients showed significantly higher frequencies than controls for a handful of TRBV segments, among them TRBV5-6, TRBV5-1 and TRBV20-1. Significantly lower normalized Chao1 diversity was found in multiple sclerosis patients than in controls, suggesting substantial peripheral T-cell clonal expansion. The control group was slightly older than the multiple sclerosis patient group. Strong co-clustering of samples prepared in the same batch was shown by direct clustering with F measure, prompting a batch-effect correction.

In the case of this clonotype: Its antigen is not yet known. Nothing much larger sits one base from this clone, and base qualities are not available.

The method was PCR. TCRdb records Illumina HiSeq 2500 as the sequencer. To reduce PCR and sequencing biases, unique molecular identifiers were built into the TCR beta cDNA libraries. Roughly 500,000 cDNA molecules were obtained for every 1 to 10 million input T cells, so each molecule roughly corresponded to one T cell. Patient libraries were prepared and sequenced with the same protocol used for the earlier healthy control dataset. Within a given batch, samples were prepared together, multiplexed and sequenced on the same HiSeq lane. The original pipeline was this. Raw barcoded reads were processed with MIGEC, discarding single-read molecular identifier groups before consensus assembly and CDR3 extraction. Clonotype tables were post-analysed with VDJtools, normalizing diversity by down-sampling all datasets to the smallest sample size. In repertoire overlap clustering, CDR3 amino acid sequences, but not nucleotide sequences, were matched to correct batch-related cross-sample contamination. The public reads were run again by TCRdb, first through fastp at Q25 and then through MiXCR, and only productive beta chains were kept. For every CDR3 protein sequence, its rows merge into one entry that carries the most common genes and DNA. The V and J calls here are based on TCRdb, not the publication. The sample includes around 440,000 distinct CDR3 sequences, with over 35% observed a single time. In total, the top ten clones hold around 10% of the sample.

For CDR1 and CDR2, the germline V gene lists MDHEN and SYDVKM. From cysteine to phenylalanine, the CDR3 is 14 amino acids long. Kept here is only the CDR3 DNA, which spans 42 bases and is read in frame from base 1. Deletion took 7 bases off V and 7 bases off J, with a span of 16 bases between the germline ends. TCR beta repertoires were profiled from peripheral blood of 10 to 15 young patients with multiple sclerosis to demonstrate the VDJtools post-analysis software. Multiple sclerosis patients were children and adolescents aged 6 to 15 years. This clonotype was sampled from a girl aged 5-17 years with multiple sclerosis. The chain is assembled from TRBV28 and TRBJ2-2; too little of a D gene remains to name it. What was sequenced was blood. The CDR3 amino acid sequence is: CASTQQEWVGELFF. The sequenced DNA: TGTGCCAGCACCCAACAAGAATGGGTCGGGGAGCTGTTTTTT.